The clone carrying this TCR beta chain was counted at least ten times. The sample originates from a study of T-cell reconstitution after alpha-beta-depleted transplantation in children. Germline V gene sequence: CDR1 DFQATT, CDR2 SNEGSKA (reference sequence). Trimming cost V 0 bases and J 8 bases; bases outside gene matches: 11. There are 16 residues in the CDR3. Using unique molecular identifiers, the investigators prepared the TCRbeta library. TCRdb ran MiXCR on the PCR reads and lists one entry per CDR3 protein. The sample consists of hundreds of thousands of distinct CDR3 sequences, roughly 17% of them appearing once.

The V and J genes are TRBV20-1 and TRBJ2-1, with TRBD2 matching over 9 bases. The sample consisted of PBMCs from the stem cell graft donor, taken from the stem cell graft. The sequence derives from a human donor who donated a stem cell graft to a child with acute myeloid leukemia. CDR3 protein: CSARDGSGGLVDEQFF. The DNA for the CDR3 is TGCAGTGCTAGAGATGGGAGCGGGGGGCTCGTGGATGAGCAGTTCTTC.